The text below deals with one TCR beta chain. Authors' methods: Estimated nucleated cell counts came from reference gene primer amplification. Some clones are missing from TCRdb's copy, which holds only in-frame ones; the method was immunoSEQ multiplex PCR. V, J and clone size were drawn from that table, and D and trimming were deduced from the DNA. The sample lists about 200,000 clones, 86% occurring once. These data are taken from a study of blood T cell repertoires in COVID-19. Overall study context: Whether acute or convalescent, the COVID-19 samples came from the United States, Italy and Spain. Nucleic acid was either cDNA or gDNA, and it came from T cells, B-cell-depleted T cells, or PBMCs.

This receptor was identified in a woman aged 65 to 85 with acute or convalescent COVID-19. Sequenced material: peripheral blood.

CDR3 loop: CASTVRDQETQYF. The DNA for the CDR3 is TGTGCCAGCACCGTCAGGGATCAAGAGACCCAGTACTTC. The J gene is TRBJ2-5, the V gene TRBV2, with D maybe TRBD1 (5 bases). Germline V gene data show CDR1 as SNHLY and CDR2 as FYNNEI. V dropped 7 bases and J dropped 2 bases, with 11 bases sitting between them. The CDR3 has 13 residues.